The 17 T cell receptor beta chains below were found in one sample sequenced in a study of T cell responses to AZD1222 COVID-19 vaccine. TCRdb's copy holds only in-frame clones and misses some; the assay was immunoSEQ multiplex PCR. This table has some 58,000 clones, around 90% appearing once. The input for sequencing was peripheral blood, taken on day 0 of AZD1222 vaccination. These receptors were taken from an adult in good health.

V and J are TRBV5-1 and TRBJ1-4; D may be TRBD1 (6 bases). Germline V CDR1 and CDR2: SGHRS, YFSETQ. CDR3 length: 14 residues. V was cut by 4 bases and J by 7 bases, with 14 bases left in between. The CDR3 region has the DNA TGCGCCAGCAGCCTCCAAGGACAGTTTGAAAAACTGTTTTTT. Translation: CASSLQGQFEKLFF.

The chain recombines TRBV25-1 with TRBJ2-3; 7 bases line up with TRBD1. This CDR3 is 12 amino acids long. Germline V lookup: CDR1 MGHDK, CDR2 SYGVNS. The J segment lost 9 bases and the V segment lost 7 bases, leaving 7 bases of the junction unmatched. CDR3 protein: CASTSQGETQYF. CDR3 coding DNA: TGTGCCAGCACCTCCCAGGGGGAGACGCAGTATTTT.

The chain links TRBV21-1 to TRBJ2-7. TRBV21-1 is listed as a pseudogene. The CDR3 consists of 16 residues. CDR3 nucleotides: TGTGCCAGCAGCAAAAACGTAGGATCTCCGGTCTACGAGCAGTACTTC. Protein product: CASSKNVGSPVYEQYF.

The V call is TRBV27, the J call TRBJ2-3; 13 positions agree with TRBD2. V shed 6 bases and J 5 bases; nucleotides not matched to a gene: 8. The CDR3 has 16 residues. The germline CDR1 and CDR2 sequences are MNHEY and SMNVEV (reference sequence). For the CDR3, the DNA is TGTGCCAGCAGCCGGACGGGACTAGCGGGACTAGATACGCAGTATTTT. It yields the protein CASSRTGLAGLDTQYF.

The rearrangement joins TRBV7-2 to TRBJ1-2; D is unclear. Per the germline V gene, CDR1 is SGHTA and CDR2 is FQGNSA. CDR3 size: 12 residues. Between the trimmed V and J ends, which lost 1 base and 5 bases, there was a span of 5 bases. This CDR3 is CASSLEGYGYTF. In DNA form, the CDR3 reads TGTGCCAGCAGCTTAGAGGGTTATGGCTACACCTTC. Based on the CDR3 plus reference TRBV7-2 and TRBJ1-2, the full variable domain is GAGVSQSPSNKVTEKGKDVELRCDPISGHTALYWYRQSLGQGLEFLIYFQGNSAPDKSGLPSDRFSAERTGGSVSTLTIQRTQQEDSAVYLCASSLEGYGYTFGSGTRLTVV.

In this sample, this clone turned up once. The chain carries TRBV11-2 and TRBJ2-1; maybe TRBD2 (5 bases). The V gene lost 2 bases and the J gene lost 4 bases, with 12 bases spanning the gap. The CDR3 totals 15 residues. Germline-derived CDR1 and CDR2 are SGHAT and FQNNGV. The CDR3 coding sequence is TGTGCCAGCAGCTTAAGCGGAGGCCAATACAATGAGCAGTTCTTC. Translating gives CASSLSGGQYNEQFF. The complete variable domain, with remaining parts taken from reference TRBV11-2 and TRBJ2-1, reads EAGVAQSPRYKIIEKRQSVAFWCNPISGHATLYWYQQILGQGPKLLIQFQNNGVVDDSQLPKDRFSAERLKGVDSTLKIQPAKLEDSAVYLCASSLSGGQYNEQFFGPGTRLTVL.

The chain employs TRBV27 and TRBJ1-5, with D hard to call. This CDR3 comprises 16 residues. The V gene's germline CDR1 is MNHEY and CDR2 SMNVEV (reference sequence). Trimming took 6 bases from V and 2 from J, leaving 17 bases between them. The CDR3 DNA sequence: TGTGCCAGCAGGGACGGAGGGTTCGTTGGCAATCAGCCCCAGCATTTT. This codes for CASRDGGFVGNQPQHF.

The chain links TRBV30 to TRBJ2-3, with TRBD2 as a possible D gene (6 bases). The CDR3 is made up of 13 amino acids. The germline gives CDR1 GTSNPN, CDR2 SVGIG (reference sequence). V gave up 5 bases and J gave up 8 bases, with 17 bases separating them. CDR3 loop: CAWSGGTPGTQYF. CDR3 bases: TGTGCCTGGTCGGGCGGGACGCCTGGTACGCAGTATTTT.

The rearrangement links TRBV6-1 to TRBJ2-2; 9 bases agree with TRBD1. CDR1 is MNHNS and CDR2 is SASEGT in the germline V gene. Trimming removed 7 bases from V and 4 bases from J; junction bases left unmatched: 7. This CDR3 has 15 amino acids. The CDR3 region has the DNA TGTGCCAGCACCTTTGACAGGGGGGCCACCGGGGAGCTGTTTTTT. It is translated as CASTFDRGATGELFF.

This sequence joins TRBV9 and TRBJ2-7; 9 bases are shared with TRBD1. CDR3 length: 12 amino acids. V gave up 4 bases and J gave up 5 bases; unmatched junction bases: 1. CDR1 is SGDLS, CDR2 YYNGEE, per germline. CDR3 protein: CASSRDRDEQYF. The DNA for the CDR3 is TGTGCCAGCAGCCGGGACAGGGACGAGCAGTACTTC. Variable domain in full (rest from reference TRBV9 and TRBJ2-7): DSGVTQTPKHLITATGQRVTLRCSPRSGDLSVYWYQQSLDQGLQFLIQYYNGEERAKGNILERFSAQQFPDLHSELNLSSLELGDSALYFCASSRDRDEQYFGPGTRLTVT.

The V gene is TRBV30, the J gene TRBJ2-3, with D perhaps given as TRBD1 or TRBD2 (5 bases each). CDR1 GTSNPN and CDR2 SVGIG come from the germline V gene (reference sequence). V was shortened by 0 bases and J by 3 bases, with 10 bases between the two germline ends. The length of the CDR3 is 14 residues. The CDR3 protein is CAWSVGDRTDTQYF. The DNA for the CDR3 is TGTGCCTGGAGTGTAGGGGACCGAACAGATACGCAGTATTTT.

Written as DNA, the CDR3 is TGTGCCTGGACAGTAAGCTCCTACGAGCAGTACTTC. This sequence encodes CAWTVSSYEQYF. This chain connects TRBV30 to TRBJ2-7; no reliable D call. V was clipped by 4 bases and J by 0 bases, with 7 bases between them. The CDR3 length is 12 residues. Per the germline V gene, CDR1 is GTSNPN and CDR2 is SVGIG (reference sequence).

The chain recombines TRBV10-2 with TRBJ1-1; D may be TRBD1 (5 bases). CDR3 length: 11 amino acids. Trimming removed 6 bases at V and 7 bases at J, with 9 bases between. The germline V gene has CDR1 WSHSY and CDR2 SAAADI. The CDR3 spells CASRTGDEAFF. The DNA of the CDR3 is TGCGCCAGCAGGACGGGGGATGAAGCTTTCTTT.

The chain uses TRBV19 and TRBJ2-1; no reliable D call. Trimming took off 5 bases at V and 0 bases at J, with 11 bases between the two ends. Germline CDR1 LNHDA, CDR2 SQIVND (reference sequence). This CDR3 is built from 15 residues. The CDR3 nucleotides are TGTGCCAGTAGTTTGTCCCGAAGCTCCTACAATGAGCAGTTCTTC. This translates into CASSLSRSSYNEQFF.

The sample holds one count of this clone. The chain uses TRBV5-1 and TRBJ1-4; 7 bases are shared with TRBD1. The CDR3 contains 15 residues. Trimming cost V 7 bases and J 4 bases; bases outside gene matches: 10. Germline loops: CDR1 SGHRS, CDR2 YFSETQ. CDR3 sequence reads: CASSLTTGINEKLFF. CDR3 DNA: TGCGCCAGCTCTCTAACGACAGGGATTAATGAAAAACTGTTTTTT.

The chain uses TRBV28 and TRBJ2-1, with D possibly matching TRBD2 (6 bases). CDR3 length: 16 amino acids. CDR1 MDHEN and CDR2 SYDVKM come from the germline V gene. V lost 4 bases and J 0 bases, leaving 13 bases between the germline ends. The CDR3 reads CASSSPSDSSYNEQFF. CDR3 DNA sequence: TGTGCCAGCAGTTCCCCTAGCGATAGCTCCTACAATGAGCAGTTCTTC. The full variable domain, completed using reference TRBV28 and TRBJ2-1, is DVKVTQSSRYLVKRTGEKVFLECVQDMDHENMFWYRQDPGLGLRLIYFSYDVKMKEKGDIPEGYSVSREKKERFSLILESASTNQTSMYLCASSSPSDSSYNEQFFGPGTRLTVL.

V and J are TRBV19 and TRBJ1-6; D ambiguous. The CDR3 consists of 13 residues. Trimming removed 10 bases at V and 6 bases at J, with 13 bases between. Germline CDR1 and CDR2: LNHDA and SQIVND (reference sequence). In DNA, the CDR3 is TGTGCCACTAAAGGGAACGGTAATTCACCCCTCCACTTT. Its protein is CATKGNGNSPLHF.